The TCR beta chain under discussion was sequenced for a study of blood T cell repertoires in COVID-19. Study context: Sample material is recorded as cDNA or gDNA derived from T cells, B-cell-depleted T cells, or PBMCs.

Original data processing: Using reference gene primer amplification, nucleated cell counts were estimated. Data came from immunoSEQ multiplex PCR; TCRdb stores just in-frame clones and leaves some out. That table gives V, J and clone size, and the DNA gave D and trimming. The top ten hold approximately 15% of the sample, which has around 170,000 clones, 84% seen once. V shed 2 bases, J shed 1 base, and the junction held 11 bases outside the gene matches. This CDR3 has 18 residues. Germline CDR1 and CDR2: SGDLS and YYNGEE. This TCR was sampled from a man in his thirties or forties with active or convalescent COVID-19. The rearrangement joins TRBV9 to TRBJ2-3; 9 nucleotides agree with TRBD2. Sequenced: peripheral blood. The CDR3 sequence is CASSVTSGSPVRTDTQYF. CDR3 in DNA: TGTGCCAGCAGCGTGACTAGCGGTTCTCCGGTACGCACAGATACGCAGTATTTT.